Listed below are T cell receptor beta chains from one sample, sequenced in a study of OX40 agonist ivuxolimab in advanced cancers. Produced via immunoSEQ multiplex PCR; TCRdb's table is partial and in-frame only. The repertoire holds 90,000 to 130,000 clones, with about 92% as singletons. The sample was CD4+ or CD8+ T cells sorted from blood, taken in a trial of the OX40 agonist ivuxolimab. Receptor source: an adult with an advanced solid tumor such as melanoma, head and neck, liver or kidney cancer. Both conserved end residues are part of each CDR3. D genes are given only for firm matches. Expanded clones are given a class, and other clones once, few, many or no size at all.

TGTGCCAGCAGTTTACTCGGGAGGGCAGGGGTTATTCAAGAGACCCAGTACTTC	CASSLLGRAGVIQETQYF	TRBV28	-	TRBD2	TRBJ2-5
TGTGCCAGCAGCATAGGGACTAGCGGGAGATCCCTACTCCCTAGGACGCAGTATTTT	CASSIGTSGRSLLPRTQYF	TRBV7-8	-	TRBD2	TRBJ2-3
TGTGCCTGGAGTGGGAATAGCAATCAGCCCCAGCATTTT	CAWSGNSNQPQHF	TRBV30	-	-	TRBJ1-5
TGCGCCAGCAGCCAAGAGTTAAACTACGAGGACACTGAAGCTTTCTTT	CASSQELNYEDTEAFF	TRBV4-3	-	-	TRBJ1-1
TGTGCCAGCAGTTCTTTGGGACAGAACACCGGGGAGCTGTTTTTT	CASSSLGQNTGELFF	TRBV6-5	-	-	TRBJ2-2
TGTGCCAGTAGCCCGGATTTTGACACCCGCTCAGGCACCATATATTTT	CASSPDFDTRSGTIYF	TRBV19	-	-	TRBJ1-3
TGCGCCAGCGGGGGACTCCTAGAGGGGACTGAAGCTTTCTTT	CASGGLLEGTEAFF	TRBV5-1	-	-	TRBJ1-1
TGTGCCAGCAGCGTAGGGGGTATGAGGACTGAAGCTTTCTTT	CASSVGGMRTEAFF	TRBV9	-	-	TRBJ1-1
TGTGCCAGCAGCCTATGGGACAGTGGGGATCAGCCCCAGCATTTT	CASSLWDSGDQPQHF	TRBV7-2	-	TRBD1	TRBJ1-5
TGCGCCAGCATTTCGGGACAGAGCTCTGGAAACACCATATATTTT	CASISGQSSGNTIYF	TRBV10-2	-	TRBD1	TRBJ1-3
TGTGCCAGCTCACCAGCTGACAGGAGCATGAACACTGAAGCTTTCTTT	CASSPADRSMNTEAFF	TRBV18	-	-	TRBJ1-1
TGTGCCAGCAGCTCCGCAGACAAAAGCACAGATACGCAGTATTTT	CASSSADKSTDTQYF	TRBV11-2	-	-	TRBJ2-3
TGCGCCAGCAGCAATAGACTAGCGGGGGTCCCAGGTGCTGAGCAGTTCTTC	CASSNRLAGVPGAEQFF	TRBV5-1	-	TRBD2	TRBJ2-1
TGTGCCAGCAGTCTAGTTCAAAGGGGGGAGCAGTACTTC	CASSLVQRGEQYF	TRBV28	-	-	TRBJ2-7
TGTGCCACCAGCTACGTGAACTATGGCTACACCTTC	CATSYVNYGYTF	TRBV15	-	-	TRBJ1-2
TGTGCCAGCAGTCAAAGGACAGGGGATGGCTACACCTTC	CASSQRTGDGYTF	TRBV6-6	-	TRBD1	TRBJ1-2
TGTGCCACCAGCAGAGATGTGCGTCAGCCCCAGCATTTT	CATSRDVRQPQHF	TRBV15	few	-	TRBJ1-5
TGTGCCAGCAGCTTAGTTGACGGATTCGCTCAGCCCCAGCATTTT	CASSLVDGFAQPQHF	TRBV7-8	once	-	TRBJ1-5
TGTGCCAGCAGTTTCGAGGGCTGGAACACTGAAGCTTTCTTT	CASSFEGWNTEAFF	TRBV28	-	-	TRBJ1-1
TGTGCCAGTAGTACGGGACCCAACTATGGCTACACCTTC	CASSTGPNYGYTF	TRBV19	-	-	TRBJ1-2
TGTGCCAGCAGCCCTTCGGGGGAAACTGAAGCTTTCTTT	CASSPSGETEAFF	TRBV5-5	-	-	TRBJ1-1
TGCAGCGAACGGGGACTGACAGATACGCAGTATTTT	CSERGLTDTQYF	TRBV29-1	-	-	TRBJ2-3
TGTGCCACCGGCGATGAGCAGTTCTTC	CATGDEQFF	TRBV10-3	-	-	TRBJ2-1
TGTGCCAGCAGACTTGGGACAGTCAGGTCCGGGGAGCTGTTTTTT	CASRLGTVRSGELFF	TRBV6-6	-	TRBD1	TRBJ2-2
TGTGCCAGCAGCTTAGGCCGCAGGCGGGATACCTCCTACGAGCAGTACTTC	CASSLGRRRDTSYEQYF	TRBV7-9	-	-	TRBJ2-7
TGTGCCAGCAGTGAAGCCGAGACAGGGCCGTATGGCTACACCTTC	CASSEAETGPYGYTF	TRBV25-1	-	TRBD1	TRBJ1-2
TGTGCCAGTAGTATAGGGAGATCACCCCTCCACTTT	CASSIGRSPLHF	TRBV19	-	-	TRBJ1-6
TGTGCCAGCAGCCAACAGGGCCGGAACACTGAAGCTTTCTTT	CASSQQGRNTEAFF	TRBV7-2	-	-	TRBJ1-1